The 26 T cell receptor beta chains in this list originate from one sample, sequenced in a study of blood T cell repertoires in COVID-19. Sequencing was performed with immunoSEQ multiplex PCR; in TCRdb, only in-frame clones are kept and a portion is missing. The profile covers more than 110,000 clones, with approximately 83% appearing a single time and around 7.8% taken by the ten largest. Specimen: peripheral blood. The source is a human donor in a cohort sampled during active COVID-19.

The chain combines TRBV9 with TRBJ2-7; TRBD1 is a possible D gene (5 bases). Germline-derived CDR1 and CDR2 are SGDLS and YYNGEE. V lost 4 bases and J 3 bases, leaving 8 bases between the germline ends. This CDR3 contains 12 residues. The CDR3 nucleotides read TGTGCCAGCAGCCCAGGGCACTACGAGCAGTACTTC. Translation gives CASSPGHYEQYF. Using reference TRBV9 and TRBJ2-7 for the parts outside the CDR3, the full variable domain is DSGVTQTPKHLITATGQRVTLRCSPRSGDLSVYWYQQSLDQGLQFLIQYYNGEERAKGNILERFSAQQFPDLHSELNLSSLELGDSALYFCASSPGHYEQYFGPGTRLTVT.

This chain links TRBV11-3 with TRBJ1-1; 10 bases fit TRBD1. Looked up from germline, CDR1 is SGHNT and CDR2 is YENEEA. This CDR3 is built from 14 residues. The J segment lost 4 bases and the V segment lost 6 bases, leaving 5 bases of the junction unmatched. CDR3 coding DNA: TGTGCCAGCAGTAGACAGGGGGCTATCACTGAAGCTTTCTTT. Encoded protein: CASSRQGAITEAFF. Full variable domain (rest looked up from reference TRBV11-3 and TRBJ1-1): EAGVVQSPRYKIIEKKQPVAFWCNPISGHNTLYWYLQNLGQGPELLIRYENEEAVDDSQLPKDRFSAERLKGVDSTLKIQPAELGDSAVYLCASSRQGAITEAFFGQGTRLTVV.

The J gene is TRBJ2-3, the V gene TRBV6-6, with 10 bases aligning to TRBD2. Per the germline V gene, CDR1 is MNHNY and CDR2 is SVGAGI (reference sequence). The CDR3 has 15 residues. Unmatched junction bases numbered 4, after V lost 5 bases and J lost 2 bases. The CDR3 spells CASSPTSGDTDTQYF. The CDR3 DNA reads TGTGCCAGCAGTCCAACTAGCGGGGACACAGATACGCAGTATTTT.

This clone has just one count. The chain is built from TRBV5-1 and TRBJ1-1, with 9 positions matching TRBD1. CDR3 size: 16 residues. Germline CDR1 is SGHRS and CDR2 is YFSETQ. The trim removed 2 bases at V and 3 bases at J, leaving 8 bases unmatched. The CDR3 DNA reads TGCGCCAGCAGCTTAAGGGGACAGGGTTCGGACACTGAAGCTTTCTTT. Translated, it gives CASSLRGQGSDTEAFF.

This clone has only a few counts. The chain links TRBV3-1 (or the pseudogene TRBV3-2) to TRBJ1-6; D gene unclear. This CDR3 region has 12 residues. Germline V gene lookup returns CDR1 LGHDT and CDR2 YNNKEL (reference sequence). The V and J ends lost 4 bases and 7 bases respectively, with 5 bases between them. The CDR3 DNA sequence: TGTGCCAGCAGCCGGGAGAATTCACCCCTCCACTTT. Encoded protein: CASSRENSPLHF.

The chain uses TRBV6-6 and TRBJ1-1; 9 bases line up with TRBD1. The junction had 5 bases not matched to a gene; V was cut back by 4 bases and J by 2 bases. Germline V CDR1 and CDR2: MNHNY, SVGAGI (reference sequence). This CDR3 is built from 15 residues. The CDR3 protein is CASSSTGQGNTEAFF. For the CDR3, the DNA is TGTGCCAGCAGTTCCACGGGACAGGGAAACACTGAAGCTTTCTTT.

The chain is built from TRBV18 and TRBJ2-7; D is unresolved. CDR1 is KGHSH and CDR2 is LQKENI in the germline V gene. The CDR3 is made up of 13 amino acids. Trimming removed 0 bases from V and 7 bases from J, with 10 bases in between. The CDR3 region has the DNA TGTGCCAGCTCACCACCCCAACCCCGGGAGCAGTACTTC. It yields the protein CASSPPQPREQYF.

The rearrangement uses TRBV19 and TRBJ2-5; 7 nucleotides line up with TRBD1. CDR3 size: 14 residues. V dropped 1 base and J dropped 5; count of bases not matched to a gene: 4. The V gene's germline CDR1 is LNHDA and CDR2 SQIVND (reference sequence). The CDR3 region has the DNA TGTGCCAGTAGTATAGTCACGGACAGGGAGACCCAGTACTTC. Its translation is CASSIVTDRETQYF. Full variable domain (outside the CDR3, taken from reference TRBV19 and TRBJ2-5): DGGITQSPKYLFRKEGQNVTLSCEQNLNHDAMYWYRQDPGQGLRLIYYSQIVNDFQKGDIAEGYSVSREKKESFPLTVTSAQKNPTAFYLCASSIVTDRETQYFGPGTRLLVL.

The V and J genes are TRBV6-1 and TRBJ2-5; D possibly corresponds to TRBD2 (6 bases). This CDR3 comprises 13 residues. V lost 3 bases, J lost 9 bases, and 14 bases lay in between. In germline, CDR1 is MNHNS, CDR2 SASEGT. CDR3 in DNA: TGTGCCAGCAGTGACAGGTGGGGGGTGTCCCAGTACTTC. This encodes CASSDRWGVSQYF.

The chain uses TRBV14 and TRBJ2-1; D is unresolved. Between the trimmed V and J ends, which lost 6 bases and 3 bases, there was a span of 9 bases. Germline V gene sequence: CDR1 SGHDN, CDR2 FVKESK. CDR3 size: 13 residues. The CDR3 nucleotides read TGTGCCAGCAGTGGAGTAAACTACAATGAGCAGTTCTTC. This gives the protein CASSGVNYNEQFF.

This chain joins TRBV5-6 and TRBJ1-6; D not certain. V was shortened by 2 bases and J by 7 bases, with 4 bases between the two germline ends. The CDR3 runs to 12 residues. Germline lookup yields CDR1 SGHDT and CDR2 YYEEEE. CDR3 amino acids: CASSFLNSPLHF. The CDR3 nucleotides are TGTGCCAGCAGCTTTCTAAATTCACCCCTCCACTTT.

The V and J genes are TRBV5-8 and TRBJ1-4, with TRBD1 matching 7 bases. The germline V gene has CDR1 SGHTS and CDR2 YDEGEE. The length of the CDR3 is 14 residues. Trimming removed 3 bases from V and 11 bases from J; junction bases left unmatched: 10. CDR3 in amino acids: CASSSRTGRVKLFF. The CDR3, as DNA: TGTGCCAGCAGCTCTAGGACAGGTCGTGTGAAACTGTTTTTT. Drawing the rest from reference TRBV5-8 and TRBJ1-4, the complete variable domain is EAGVTQSPTHLIKTRGQQATLRCSPISGHTSVYWYQQALGLGLQFLLWYDEGEERNRGNFPPRFSGRQFPNYSSELNVNALELEDSALYLCASSSRTGRVKLFFGSGTQLSVL.

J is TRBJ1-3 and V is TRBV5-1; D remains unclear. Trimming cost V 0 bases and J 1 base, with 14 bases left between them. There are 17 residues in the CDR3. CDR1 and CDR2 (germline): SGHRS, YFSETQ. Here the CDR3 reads CASSLVEGEPSGNTIYF. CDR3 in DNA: TGCGCCAGCAGCTTGGTAGAGGGAGAGCCTTCTGGAAACACCATATATTTT.

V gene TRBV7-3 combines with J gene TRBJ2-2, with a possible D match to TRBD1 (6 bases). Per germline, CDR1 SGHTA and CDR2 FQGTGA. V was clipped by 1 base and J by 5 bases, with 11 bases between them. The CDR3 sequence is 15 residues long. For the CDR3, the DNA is TGTGCCAGCAGCTTAAGAGGGCAGGGGACCGGGGAGCTGTTTTTT. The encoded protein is CASSLRGQGTGELFF.

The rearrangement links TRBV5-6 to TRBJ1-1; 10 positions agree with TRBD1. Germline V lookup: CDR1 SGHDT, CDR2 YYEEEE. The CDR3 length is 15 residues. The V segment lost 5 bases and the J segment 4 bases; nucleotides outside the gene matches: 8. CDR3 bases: TGTGCCAGCAGGCAGACAGGGGGCAAAATCACTGAAGCTTTCTTT. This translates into CASRQTGGKITEAFF.

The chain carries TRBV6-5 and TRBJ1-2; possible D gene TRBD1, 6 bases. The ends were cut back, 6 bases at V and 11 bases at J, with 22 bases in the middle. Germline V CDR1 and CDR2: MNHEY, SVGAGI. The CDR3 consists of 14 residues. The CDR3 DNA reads TGTGCCAGCAGCCCCGGGGGGGGGCGACGGCTATACACCTTC. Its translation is CASSPGGGRRLYTF.

CDR3 nucleotides: TGCAGCGTCCTCACTACACAGGGGGTAGGGGAGACCCAGTACTTC. Its protein is CSVLTTQGVGETQYF. V is TRBV29-1 and J is TRBJ2-5, with 8 bases lining up with TRBD1. J was trimmed by 5 bases and V by 6 bases; bases with no gene match: 14. Germline loops: CDR1 SQVTM, CDR2 ANQGSEA. The CDR3 is made up of 15 amino acids.

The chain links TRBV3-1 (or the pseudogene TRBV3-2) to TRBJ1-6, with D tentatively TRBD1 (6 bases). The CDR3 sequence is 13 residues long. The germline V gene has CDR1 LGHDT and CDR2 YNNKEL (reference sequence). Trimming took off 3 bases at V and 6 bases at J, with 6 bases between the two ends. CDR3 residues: CASSQGANSPLHF. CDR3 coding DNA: TGTGCCAGCAGCCAGGGGGCTAATTCACCCCTCCACTTT.

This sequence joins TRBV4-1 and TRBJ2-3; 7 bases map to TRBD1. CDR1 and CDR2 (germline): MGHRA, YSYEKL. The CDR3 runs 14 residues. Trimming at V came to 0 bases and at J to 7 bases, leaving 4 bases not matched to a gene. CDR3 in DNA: TGCGCCAGCAGCCAAGATGAGGGGGCGAATACGCAGTATTTT. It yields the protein CASSQDEGANTQYF.

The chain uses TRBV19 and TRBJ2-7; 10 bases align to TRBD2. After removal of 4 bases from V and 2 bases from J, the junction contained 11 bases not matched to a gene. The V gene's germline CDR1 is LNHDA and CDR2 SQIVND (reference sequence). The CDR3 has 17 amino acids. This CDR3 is CASSKAPGLAATYEQYF. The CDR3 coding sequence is TGTGCCAGTAGTAAGGCCCCCGGACTAGCGGCAACCTACGAGCAGTACTTC.

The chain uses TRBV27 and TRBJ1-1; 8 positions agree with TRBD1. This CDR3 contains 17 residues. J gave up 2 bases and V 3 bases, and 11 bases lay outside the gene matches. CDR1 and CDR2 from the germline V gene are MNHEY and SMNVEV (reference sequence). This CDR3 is CASSLGRGLGGNTEAFF. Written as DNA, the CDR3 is TGTGCCAGCAGTTTGGGCAGGGGGCTAGGTGGTAACACTGAAGCTTTCTTT.

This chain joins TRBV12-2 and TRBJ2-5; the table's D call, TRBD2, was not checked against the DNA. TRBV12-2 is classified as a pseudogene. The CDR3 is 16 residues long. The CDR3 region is CASRPRLAGGQETQYF. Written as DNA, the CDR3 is TGTGCAAGTCGCCCCCGACTAGCGGGGGGCCAAGAGACCCAGTACTTC.

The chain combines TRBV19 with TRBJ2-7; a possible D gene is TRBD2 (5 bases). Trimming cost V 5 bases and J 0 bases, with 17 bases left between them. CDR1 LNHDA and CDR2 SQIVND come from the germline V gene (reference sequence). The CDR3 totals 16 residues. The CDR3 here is CASSSREGQHSYEQYF. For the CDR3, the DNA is TGTGCCAGTAGTTCCCGAGAGGGCCAGCACTCCTACGAGCAGTACTTC.

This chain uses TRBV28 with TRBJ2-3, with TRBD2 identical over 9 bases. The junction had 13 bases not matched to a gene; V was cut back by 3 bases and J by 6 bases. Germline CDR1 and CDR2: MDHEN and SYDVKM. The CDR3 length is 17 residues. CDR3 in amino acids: CASSFRRGGPATDTQYF. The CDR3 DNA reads TGTGCCAGCAGTTTTCGGCGGGGGGGCCCTGCTACGGATACGCAGTATTTT.

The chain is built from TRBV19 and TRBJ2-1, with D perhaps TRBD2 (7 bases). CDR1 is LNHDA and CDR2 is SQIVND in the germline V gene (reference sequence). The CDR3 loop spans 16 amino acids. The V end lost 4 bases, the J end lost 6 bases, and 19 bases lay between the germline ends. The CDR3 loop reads CASSTSLGGRLNEQFF. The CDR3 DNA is TGTGCCAGTAGTACTTCCCTCGGGGGGCGTCTCAATGAGCAGTTCTTC.

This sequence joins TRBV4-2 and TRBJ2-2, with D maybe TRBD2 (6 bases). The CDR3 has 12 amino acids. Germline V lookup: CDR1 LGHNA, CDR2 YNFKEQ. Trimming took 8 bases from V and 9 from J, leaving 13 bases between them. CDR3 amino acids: CASGRAGWELFF. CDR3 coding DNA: TGTGCCAGCGGTAGAGCGGGCTGGGAGCTGTTTTTT.